This entry describes one T cell receptor beta chain. Its binding antigen is unknown. No much larger clone is present one base from it, and per-base qualities are unavailable. This entry is derived from a study of shared clonotypes between healthy human individuals (TCRdb year 2020). Background on the whole study: The cohort included three men and a couple of women between 18 and 49 years of age. For each donor, CD4 naive and CD4 memory were each run on three plates, CD8 naive on two plates, and CD8 memory on one plate. To estimate repertoire size and how much clonotypes are shared between individuals, the study performed deep sequencing of blood TCR repertoires from five healthy adults. To increase sequencing depth and limit assay-specific biases, TCR repertoire library preparation and sequencing were carried out by different laboratories using diverse techniques. Per donor, leukapheresis produced somewhere between about 0.8 and 9.5 billion PBMCs.

TCR CDR3 regions were amplified from genomic DNA by multiplex PCR using the deep immunoSEQ assay. For each cell subset, the extracted genomic DNA was distributed evenly across all wells of several immunoSEQ 96-well plates, and each plate served as one replicate. Each replicate PCR for sorted subsets received approximately 200 ng genomic DNA, equal to 28,000 or so T cell genomes. Purified libraries were quantified with a Qubit 3.0 fluorometer, sized on a Bioanalyzer 2100, and re-quantified with the KAPA Library Quantification kit. Every immunoSEQ 96-well plate was sequenced on a dedicated single-read 150-cycle Illumina NextSeq 550 flow cell. The published analysis was carried out like this. Because the immunoSEQ output held only junctional sequences and lacked quality scores, the filtering could not match the filtering applied to full-length reads. Sequences were annotated with PyIR, a Python wrapper for IgBLAST v1.9, and V/J genes and CDR3 were assigned using IMGT germline references. Reads with weak V/J assignments (E-value above 1e-6), missing CDR3, stop codons, out-of-frame junctions, or ambiguous translated residues were removed. V3J clonotypes were defined as sequences sharing an identical inferred V gene, J gene, and CDR3 amino acid sequence. To compute the percentage overlap between repertoires, the number of shared unique clonotypes was divided by the size of the smaller repertoire. Richness of each repertoire was evaluated using RTK rarefaction, the Chao1 estimator, and Recon v2.1 estimates of unobserved clonotypes. OLGA was used to compute generation probabilities for all TCRbeta clonotypes that the gDNA method yielded from a handful of donors. In TCRdb, the immuneACCESS table is reduced to in-frame sequences with V and J assigned. These tables do not hold every clone; where another copy was compared, an unresolved V gene accounts for under half, and the others remain unexplained. V and J calls and clone size follow that table, whereas D and trimming were derived from the DNA. Within this sample are some 790,000 clones, with roughly 72% of them counted one time only. Under 2% of the sample comes from the top ten.

Donors were healthy HIV-negative adults with no recently reported acute infections or vaccinations. Every donor was a Caucasian adult residing in Nashville, Tennessee, USA. Magnetic negative selection was used to enrich CD4+ T cells, after which naive cells were positively selected on CD45RA and the negative fraction became the memory subset. Blood was obtained by leukapheresis, after which PBMCs were separated by Ficoll-Histopaque density gradient centrifugation and cryopreserved in liquid nitrogen vapor phase. Purity and quantity of every magnetically sorted T cell population were checked by analytical flow cytometry. Genomic DNA was isolated from every sorted fraction and measured by UV absorbance on a Nanodrop 2000c. The research as a whole found: Estimated clonotype richness was generally larger for naive than for memory subsets. Even with the large sequencing depth, rarefaction of the sorted-subset datasets indicated that sequencing was incomplete. Because the study included only a small number of donors, the genetic and exposure-history diversity represented was limited. When a handful of donors were compared, the shared fraction of clonotypes was approximately 5% for naive CD4, roughly 3.4% for naive CD8, more than 2% for memory CD4, and 0.35% to 0.4% for memory CD8. Clonotypes shared by all four sorted-subset donors showed higher generation probabilities than non-shared clonotypes. Sampling was restricted to blood, and TCR repertoires in tissue are likely to differ from TCR repertoires in blood. Pairwise subsampling led to the expectation that sequencing depth would affect the degree of clonotype sharing among donors.

The germline V gene encodes CDR1 SGHDT and CDR2 YYEEEE. CDR3 length: 15 amino acids, cysteine to phenylalanine. The CDR3 DNA has 45 bases and is translated from base 1. Between the V and J ends, shortened by 4 bases and 3 bases respectively, the junction contains 17 bases. This TCR was recovered from a woman in her 30s in good health. The sample taken for sequencing was memory CD4+ T cells sorted from blood. Per the publication, the cell subset or site label means: CD45RA-negative fraction. The chain is assembled from TRBV5-6 and TRBJ2-7; no D gene can be assigned with confidence. Read as DNA, the sequence is TGTGCCAGCAGCCCCGGGTTCACCCGATTCTACGAGCAGTACTTC. It is translated as CASSPGFTRFYEQYF.